Below, one T cell receptor (beta chain) is given with its context. Antigen: not known. The data belong to a study of PD-1 blockade in classical Hodgkin lymphoma. Broader study findings: Excluded were patients who started nivolumab under 1 year after ASCT, a group that had lower diversity.

The CDR3 extends over 15 amino acids. Germline-derived CDR1 and CDR2 are MDHEN and SYDVKM. V dropped 5 bases and J dropped 6; count of bases not matched to a gene: 9. Exposure to brentuximab vedotin varied, and each patient had relapsed following autologous stem cell transplantation. Data came from immunoSEQ multiplex PCR; TCRdb stores just in-frame clones and leaves some out. The sample yields about 85,000 clones, 80% to 95% seen once. V and J are TRBV28 and TRBJ2-1; the match to TRBD2 covers 8 bases. Sequencing used peripheral blood mononuclear cells (PBMCs), obtained before the second cycle of nivolumab. This TCR was recovered from a human donor with classical Hodgkin lymphoma. The CDR3 here is CASSTPHTSGNEQFF. CDR3 coding DNA: TGTGCCAGCAGTACCCCACACACTAGCGGCAATGAGCAGTTCTTC.